This TCR beta chain was sequenced in a study of blood T cell repertoires in COVID-19. Enrolment of Seattle patients took place during active infection, and they were followed longitudinally. The CDR3 contains 12 residues. Per germline, CDR1 SGHDT and CDR2 YYEEEE. The V gene lost 2 bases and the J gene lost 7 bases, with 6 bases spanning the gap. Profiling relied on immunoSEQ multiplex PCR, and the TCRdb table lists in-frame clones only, not all of them. This table has under 550,000 clones, about 90% appearing once. Specimen: peripheral blood. The clonotype originates from a man between 18 and 29 years old with COVID-19, enrolled during active disease. The chain links TRBV5-6 to TRBJ2-2; no reliable D call. The CDR3 sequence: CASSFFHGELFF. In DNA form, the CDR3 reads TGTGCCAGCAGCTTTTTCCACGGGGAGCTGTTTTTT.